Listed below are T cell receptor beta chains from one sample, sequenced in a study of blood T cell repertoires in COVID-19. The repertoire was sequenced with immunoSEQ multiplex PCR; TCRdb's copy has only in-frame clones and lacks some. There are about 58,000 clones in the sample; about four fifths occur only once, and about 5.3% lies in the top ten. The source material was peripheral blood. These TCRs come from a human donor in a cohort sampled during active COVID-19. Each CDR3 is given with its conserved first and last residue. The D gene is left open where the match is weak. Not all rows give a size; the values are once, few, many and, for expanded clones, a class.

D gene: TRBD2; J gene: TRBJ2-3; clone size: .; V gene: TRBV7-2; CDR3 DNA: TGTGCCAGCAGCTTGACTAGCGGGAGAGCCACAGATACGCAGTATTTT; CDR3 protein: CASSLTSGRATDTQYF
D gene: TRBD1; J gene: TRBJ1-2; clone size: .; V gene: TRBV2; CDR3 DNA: TGTGCCAGCAGAGACTCAGGGGGCCCTAACTATGGCTACACCTTC; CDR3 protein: CASRDSGGPNYGYTF
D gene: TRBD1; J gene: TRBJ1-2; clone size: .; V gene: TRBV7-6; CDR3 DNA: TGTGCCAGCAGCTTAGAGTTGGGACAGCCTCCTAACTATGGCTACACCTTC; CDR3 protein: CASSLELGQPPNYGYTF
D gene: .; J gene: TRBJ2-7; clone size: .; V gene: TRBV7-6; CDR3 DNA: TGTGCCAGCAGCTTAGCCGGGATTCAGAAACCCTACGAGCAGTACTTC; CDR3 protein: CASSLAGIQKPYEQYF
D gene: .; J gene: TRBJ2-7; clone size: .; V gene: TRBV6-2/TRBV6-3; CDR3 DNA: TGTGCCAGCAGTTACTGGCTAGTGGCGAACGAGCAGTACTTC; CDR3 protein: CASSYWLVANEQYF
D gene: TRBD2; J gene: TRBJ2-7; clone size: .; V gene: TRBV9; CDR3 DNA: TGTGCCAGCAGCCTCGGGGGGAGTTACTACGAGCAGTACTTC; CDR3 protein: CASSLGGSYYEQYF
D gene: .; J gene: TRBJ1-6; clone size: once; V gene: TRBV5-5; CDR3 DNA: TGTGCCAGCAGCCTCCAATTTGGGGGGTTTTCACCCCTCCACTTT; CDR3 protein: CASSLQFGGFSPLHF
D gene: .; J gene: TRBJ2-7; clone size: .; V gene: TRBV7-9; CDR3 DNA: TGTGCCAGCAGCTTAGGCAGGGGCCTAATCTACGAGCAGTACTTC; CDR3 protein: CASSLGRGLIYEQYF
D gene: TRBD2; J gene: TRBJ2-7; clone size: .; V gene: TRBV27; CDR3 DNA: TGTGCCAGCAGTAGCGGGGTCGCCTCGGGCGAGCAGTACTTC; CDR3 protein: CASSSGVASGEQYF
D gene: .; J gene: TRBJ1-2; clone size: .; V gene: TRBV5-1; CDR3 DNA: TGCGCCAGCAGCTTGGCCGCGGGCGGATATGGCTACACCTTC; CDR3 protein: CASSLAAGGYGYTF
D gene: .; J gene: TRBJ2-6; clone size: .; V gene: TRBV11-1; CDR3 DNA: TGTGCCAGCAGCTTAGTACAGATCTCTGGGGCCAACGTCCTGACTTTC; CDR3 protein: CASSLVQISGANVLTF
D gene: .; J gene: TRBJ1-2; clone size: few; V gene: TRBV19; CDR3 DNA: TGTGCCAGTAGTATAGATAGAACTGCTGTTAACTATGGCTACACCTTC; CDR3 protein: CASSIDRTAVNYGYTF
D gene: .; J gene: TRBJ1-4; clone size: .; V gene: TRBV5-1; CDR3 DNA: TGCGCCAGCAGCTTGGGGCAGGGTGGCGAAAAACTGTTTTTT; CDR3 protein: CASSLGQGGEKLFF
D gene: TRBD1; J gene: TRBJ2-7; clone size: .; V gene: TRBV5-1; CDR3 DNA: TGCGCCAGCAGCTTGTACCCACCGGGACAGGGGAATCCCGGCGAGCAGTACTTC; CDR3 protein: CASSLYPPGQGNPGEQYF
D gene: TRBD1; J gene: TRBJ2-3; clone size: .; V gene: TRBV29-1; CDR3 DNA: TGCAGCGTCGCCCGGGACAGTAGCACAGATACGCAGTATTTT; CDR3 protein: CSVARDSSTDTQYF
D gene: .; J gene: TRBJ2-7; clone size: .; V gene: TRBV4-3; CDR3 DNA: TGCGCCAGCAGCCAAGGCGCCACACTAGACTCCTACGAGCAGTACTTC; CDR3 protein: CASSQGATLDSYEQYF
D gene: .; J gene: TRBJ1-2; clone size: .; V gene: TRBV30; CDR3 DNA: TGTGCCTGGAGTGATTATATATCGGGGACACCCGACGGCTATGGCTACACCTTC; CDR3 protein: CAWSDYISGTPDGYGYTF
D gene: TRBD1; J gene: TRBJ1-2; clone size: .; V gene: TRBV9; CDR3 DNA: TGTGCCAGCAGCGACCGGGACAGAGTGTTTGGGGGCTACACCTTC; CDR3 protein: CASSDRDRVFGGYTF
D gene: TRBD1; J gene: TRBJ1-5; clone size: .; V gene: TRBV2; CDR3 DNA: TGTGCCAGCAGTAGGGGACAGTCAATTAATCAGCCCCAGCATTTT; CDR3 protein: CASSRGQSINQPQHF
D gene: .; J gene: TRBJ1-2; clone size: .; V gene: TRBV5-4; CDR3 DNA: TGTGCCAGCAGCTCCGGGACAATTGGCTATGGCTACACCTTC; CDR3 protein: CASSSGTIGYGYTF
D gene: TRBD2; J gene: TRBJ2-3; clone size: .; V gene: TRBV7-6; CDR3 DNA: TGTGCCAGCAGCTTAGGAGGCCTAGCGGGACGTCAGGCGGCGCAGTATTTT; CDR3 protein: CASSLGGLAGRQAAQYF
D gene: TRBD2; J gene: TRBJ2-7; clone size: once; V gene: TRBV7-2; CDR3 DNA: TGTGCCAGCAGCCCAGGGGCGGGAGGAATTTACGAGCAGTACTTC; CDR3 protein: CASSPGAGGIYEQYF
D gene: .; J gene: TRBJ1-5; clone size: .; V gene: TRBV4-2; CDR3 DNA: TGTGCCAGCAGCCAAGATCCGCAGGGGTCGATTCAGCCCCAGCATTTT; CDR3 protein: CASSQDPQGSIQPQHF
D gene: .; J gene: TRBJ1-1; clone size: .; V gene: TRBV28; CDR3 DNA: TGTGCCAGCAGTTTATTTAGGGGCTTTGTCAAAGCTTTCTTT; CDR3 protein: CASSLFRGFVKAFF
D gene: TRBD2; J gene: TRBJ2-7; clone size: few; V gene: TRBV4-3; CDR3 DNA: TGCGCCAGCAGCGCAACTAGCGGGCGGACCTACGAGCAGTACTTC; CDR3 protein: CASSATSGRTYEQYF
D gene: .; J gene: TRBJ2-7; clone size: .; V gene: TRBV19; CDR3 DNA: TGTGCCAGTAGTATAGAATCGGGGTTTAACTACGAGCAGTACTTC; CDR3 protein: CASSIESGFNYEQYF
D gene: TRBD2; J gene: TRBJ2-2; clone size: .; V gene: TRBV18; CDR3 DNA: TGTGCCAGCTCACTAATAGCGGGATCGAACACCGGGGAGCTGTTTTTT; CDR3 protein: CASSLIAGSNTGELFF
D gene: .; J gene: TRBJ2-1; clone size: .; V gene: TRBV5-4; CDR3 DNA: TGTGCCAGCAGCTTGGCCGCGGGGAGGCTTAATGAGCAGTTCTTC; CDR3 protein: CASSLAAGRLNEQFF
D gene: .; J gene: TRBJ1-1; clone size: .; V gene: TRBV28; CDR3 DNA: TGTGCCAGCATCCCTCGAGAGAGCACTGAAGCTTTCTTT; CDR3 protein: CASIPRESTEAFF
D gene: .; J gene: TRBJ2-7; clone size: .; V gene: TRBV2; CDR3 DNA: TGTGCCAGCAGTGAAGCCTATGGGGGACTTGGGTACTTC; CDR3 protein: CASSEAYGGLGYF
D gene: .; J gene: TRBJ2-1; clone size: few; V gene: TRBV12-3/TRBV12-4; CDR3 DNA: TGTGCCAGCAGTTTAGCGCAGGGAAATGAGCAGTTCTTC; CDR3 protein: CASSLAQGNEQFF
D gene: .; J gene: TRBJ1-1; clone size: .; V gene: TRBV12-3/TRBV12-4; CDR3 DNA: TGTGCCAGCAGTTTAGGTAGTGAAACTGAAGCTTTCTTT; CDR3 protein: CASSLGSETEAFF
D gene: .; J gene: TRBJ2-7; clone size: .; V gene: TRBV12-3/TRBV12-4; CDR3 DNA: TGTGCCAGCAGTCGGACACTTTCCTACGAGCAGTACTTC; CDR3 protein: CASSRTLSYEQYF
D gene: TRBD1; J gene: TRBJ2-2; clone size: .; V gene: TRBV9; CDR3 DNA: TGTGCCAGCAGCCCAAGGGACAGGGCGGGAACCGGGGAGCTGTTTTTT; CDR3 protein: CASSPRDRAGTGELFF
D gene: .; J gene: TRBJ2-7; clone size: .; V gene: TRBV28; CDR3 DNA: TGTGCCAGCAGTTTACAGGGTCCTTCCTCCTACGAGCAGTACTTC; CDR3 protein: CASSLQGPSSYEQYF
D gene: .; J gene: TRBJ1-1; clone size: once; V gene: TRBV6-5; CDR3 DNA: TGTGCCAGCAGCCGCCGGGAGGGAACTGAAGCTTTCTTT; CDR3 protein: CASSRREGTEAFF
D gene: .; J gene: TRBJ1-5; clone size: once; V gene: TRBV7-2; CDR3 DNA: TGTGCCAGCAGCTTAAATGGGGGCAGCAATCAGCCCCAGCATTTT; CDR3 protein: CASSLNGGSNQPQHF
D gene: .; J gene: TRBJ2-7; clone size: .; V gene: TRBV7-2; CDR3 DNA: TGTGCCAGCAGCGCATCGGGATCCCTGGACTTC; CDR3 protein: CASSASGSLDF
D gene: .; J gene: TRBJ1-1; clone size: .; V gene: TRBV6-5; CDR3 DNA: TGTGCCAGCAGTCCCCCTGGTCCGGGGGCTGAAGCTTTCTTT; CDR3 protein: CASSPPGPGAEAFF
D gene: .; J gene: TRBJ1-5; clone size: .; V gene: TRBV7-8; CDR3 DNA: TGTGCCAGCAGCCCCCGGACAATACTAATCCCCCAGCATTTT; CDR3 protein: CASSPRTILIPQHF
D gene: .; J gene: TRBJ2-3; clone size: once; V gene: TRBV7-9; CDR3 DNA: TGTGCCAGCAGCTTAGATAGAGGGGGATTCACAGATACGCAGTATTTT; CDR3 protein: CASSLDRGGFTDTQYF
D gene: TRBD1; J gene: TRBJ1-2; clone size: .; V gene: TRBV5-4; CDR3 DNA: TGTGCCAGCAGCGATAGACAGGGGCCCAACTATGGCTACACCTTC; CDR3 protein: CASSDRQGPNYGYTF
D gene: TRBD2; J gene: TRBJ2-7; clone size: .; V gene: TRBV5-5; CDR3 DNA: TGTGCCAGCAGCGTAGAGCGGGGCCGGACCTACGAGCAGTACTTC; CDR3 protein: CASSVERGRTYEQYF
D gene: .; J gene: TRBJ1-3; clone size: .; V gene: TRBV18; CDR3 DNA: TGTGCCAGCTTCACCAGCAGGGGATCTCAAACTCCTTCTGGAAACACCATATATTTT; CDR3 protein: CASFTSRGSQTPSGNTIYF
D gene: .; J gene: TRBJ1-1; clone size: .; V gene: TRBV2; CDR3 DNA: TGTGCCAGCAGGGGGGACTTAGGGGCAGGGAACACTGAAGCTTTCTTT; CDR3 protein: CASRGDLGAGNTEAFF
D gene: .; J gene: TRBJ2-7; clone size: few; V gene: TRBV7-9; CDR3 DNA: TGTGCCAGCAGCTTGCCAGCGAACTACGAGCAGTACTTC; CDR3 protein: CASSLPANYEQYF
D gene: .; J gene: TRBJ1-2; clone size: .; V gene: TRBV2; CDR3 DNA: TGTGCCAGCAGTGAAGCGATCAGGTCTGGCTACACCTTC; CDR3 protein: CASSEAIRSGYTF
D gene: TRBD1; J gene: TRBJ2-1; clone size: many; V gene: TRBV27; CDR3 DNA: TGTGCCATCGCGGACAGGGGACCAAACAATGAGCAGTTCTTC; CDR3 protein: CAIADRGPNNEQFF
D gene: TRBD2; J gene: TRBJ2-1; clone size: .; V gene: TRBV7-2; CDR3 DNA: TGTGCCAGCAGCTTAGTCGGGGGGGACACCTACAATGAGCAGTTCTTC; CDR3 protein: CASSLVGGDTYNEQFF
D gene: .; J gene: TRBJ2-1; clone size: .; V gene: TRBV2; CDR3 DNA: TGTGCCAGCAGTGAGTACAGCTACTACAATGAGCAGTTCTTC; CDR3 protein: CASSEYSYYNEQFF
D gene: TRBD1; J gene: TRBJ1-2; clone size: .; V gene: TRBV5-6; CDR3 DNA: TGTGCCAGCAGCTGGACTCCGGGACAGGGGAACTACACCTTC; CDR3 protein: CASSWTPGQGNYTF
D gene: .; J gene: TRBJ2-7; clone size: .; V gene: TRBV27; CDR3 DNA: TGTGCCAGCAGTTTATCCCTGACAGCCGGCTACGAGCAGTACTTC; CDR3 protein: CASSLSLTAGYEQYF
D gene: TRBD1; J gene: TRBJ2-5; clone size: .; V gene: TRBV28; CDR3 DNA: TGTGCCAGCAGTTTGGGGACAGTGGAGACCCAGTACTTC; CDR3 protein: CASSLGTVETQYF
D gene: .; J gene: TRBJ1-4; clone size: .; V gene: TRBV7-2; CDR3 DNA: TGTGCCAGCAGCTCTCCGATGACGGGACATCTAGATGAAAAACTGTTTTTT; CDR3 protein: CASSSPMTGHLDEKLFF
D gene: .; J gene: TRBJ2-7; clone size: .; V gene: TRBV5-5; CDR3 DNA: TGTGCCAGCAGAACGGGGCCGGGGGCCTACGAGCAGTACTTC; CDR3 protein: CASRTGPGAYEQYF
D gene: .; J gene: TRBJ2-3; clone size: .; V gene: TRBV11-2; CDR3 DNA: TGTGCCAGCAGACCGGGTCTACATTCTAGCACAGATACGCAGTATTTT; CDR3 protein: CASRPGLHSSTDTQYF
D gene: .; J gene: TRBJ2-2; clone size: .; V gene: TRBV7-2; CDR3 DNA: TGTGCCAGCACCCAGAGGGTACTTTGGGCCGGGGAGCTGTTTTTT; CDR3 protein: CASTQRVLWAGELFF
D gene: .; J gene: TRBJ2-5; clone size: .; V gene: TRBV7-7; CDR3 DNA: TGTGCTAGCATGGAAGGGGCCCACGGCACCCAGTACTTC; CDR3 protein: CASMEGAHGTQYF
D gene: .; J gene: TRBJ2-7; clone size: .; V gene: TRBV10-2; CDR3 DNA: TGCGCCAGCAGTGGACTTTCCTACGAGCAGTACTTC; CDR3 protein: CASSGLSYEQYF